The next 21 T cell receptor beta chains were all read from a single sample in a study of cytomegalovirus exposure and HLA in healthy donors. It was with 60 Vbeta and 13 Jbeta primers that the PCR ran. TCRdb's copy holds only in-frame clones and misses some; the assay was immunoSEQ multiplex PCR. This sample's table has over 100,000 clones. The specimen sequenced was PBMCs. These receptors were taken from a man aged 18 to 35 in good health and CMV-seronegative.

The genes are TRBV9 and TRBJ1-2, with a tentative D call TRBD1 (5 bases). This CDR3 has 14 residues. The germline V gene has CDR1 SGDLS and CDR2 YYNGEE. Trimming stripped 5 bases from V and 5 bases from J, with 16 bases between. CDR3 bases: TGTGCCAGCAGGGCCTTCGCGGGGCATTATGGCTACACCTTC. Its protein is CASRAFAGHYGYTF.

V gene TRBV2 combines with J gene TRBJ1-6; maybe TRBD1 (5 bases). CDR3 length: 14 amino acids. V gave up 7 bases and J gave up 6 bases, with 13 bases separating them. In germline, CDR1 is SNHLY, CDR2 FYNNEI. CDR3 in DNA: TGTGCCAGCACGGGGGTATCGGTTAATTCACCCCTCCACTTT. This translates into CASTGVSVNSPLHF. The full variable domain, its missing parts supplied by reference TRBV2 and TRBJ1-6, is EPEVTQTPSHQVTQMGQEVILRCVPISNHLYFYWYRQILGQKVEFLVSFYNNEISEKSEIFDDQFSVERPDGSNFTLKIRSTKLEDSAMYFCASTGVSVNSPLHFGNGTRLTVT.

Notes on this clone: The junction and the germline gene differ at one end; a read error may be behind it. The J gene is TRBJ2-7, the V gene TRBV28; 7 bases line up with TRBD1. Germline V lookup: CDR1 MDHEN, CDR2 SYDVKM. CDR3 length: 13 amino acids. The chain's CDR3 is CASHRTGPYEQYF. The CDR3 DNA reads as TGCGCATCCCACCGGACAGGCCCTTACGAGCAGTACTTC.

The chain recombines TRBV5-1 with TRBJ2-3; 8 bases line up with TRBD2. V shed 1 base and J 2 bases; nucleotides not matched to a gene: 15. Germline CDR1 reads SGHRS; CDR2 reads YFSETQ. The CDR3 extends over 19 amino acids. CDR3 nucleotide sequence: TGCGCCAGCAGCTTGCCCGAGAGGCGGACTAGCAGGGACACAGATACGCAGTATTTT. This sequence encodes CASSLPERRTSRDTDTQYF. Full variable domain (missing parts from reference TRBV5-1 and TRBJ2-3): KAGVTQTPRYLIKTRGQQVTLSCSPISGHRSVSWYQQTPGQGLQFLFEYFSETQRNKGNFPGRFSGRQFSNSRSEMNVSTLELGDSALYLCASSLPERRTSRDTDTQYFGPGTRLTVL.

The CDR3 loop is CASSITLAGYEQYF. Here the CDR3 DNA reads TGTGCCAGTAGTATTACGCTAGCGGGGTACGAGCAGTACTTC. The rearrangement joins TRBV19 to TRBJ2-7; TRBD2 agrees at 9 bases. Germline lookup yields CDR1 LNHDA and CDR2 SQIVND (reference sequence). V trimming: 3 bases; J trimming: 4 bases; junction bases outside the gene matches: 4. The CDR3 is 14 amino acids.

The rearrangement uses TRBV5-1 and TRBJ2-5, with 9 bases aligning to TRBD1. This CDR3 region has 15 residues. The germline CDR1 and CDR2 sequences are SGHRS and YFSETQ. Germline trimming cut 6 bases from V and 1 base from J; bases unmatched to any gene: 7. CDR3 amino acids: CASTINRGLQETQYF. The CDR3 nucleotides read TGCGCCAGCACAATCAACAGGGGGCTCCAAGAGACCCAGTACTTC.

The genes are TRBV5-4 and TRBJ1-1; perhaps TRBD1 as D (5 bases). Looked up from germline, CDR1 is SGHNT and CDR2 is YYREEE (reference sequence). This CDR3 comprises 13 residues. V was clipped by 4 bases and J by 7 bases, with 14 bases between them. Here the CDR3 DNA reads TGTGCCAGCAGCACAGGAGTTGGGGTTGAAGCTTTCTTT. Protein sequence: CASSTGVGVEAFF.

The CDR3 is CASSHTGTPLREQYF. In DNA, the CDR3 is TGTGCCAGCAGTCACACCGGGACTCCGTTAAGGGAGCAGTACTTC. This rearrangement joins TRBV28 to TRBJ2-7; TRBD2 might be the D (6 bases). V gave up 5 bases and J gave up 7 bases, with 21 bases separating them. This CDR3 is built from 15 residues. The germline V gene has CDR1 MDHEN and CDR2 SYDVKM.

This chain links TRBV7-9 with TRBJ1-2; no clear D. The CDR3 has 14 amino acids. V lost 4 bases, J lost 2 bases, and 11 bases lay in between. Germline CDR1 reads SEHNR; CDR2 reads FQNEAQ (reference sequence). The CDR3 protein is CASSSGILNYGYTF. The CDR3 region has the DNA TGTGCCAGCAGCTCCGGGATTCTGAACTATGGCTACACCTTC.

J is TRBJ1-1 and V is TRBV18; a possible D gene is TRBD1 (5 bases). CDR1 and CDR2 (germline): KGHSH, LQKENI. Trimming left V 4 bases short and J 7 bases short, with 19 bases between. This CDR3 is built from 15 residues. CDR3 residues: CASSQGRQWGVEAFF. CDR3 bases: TGTGCCAGCTCACAGGGGAGACAGTGGGGGGTTGAAGCTTTCTTT.

This rearrangement joins TRBV11-2 to TRBJ1-1, with D uncertain. The CDR3 runs 12 residues. Trimming shortened V by 1 base and J by 4 bases, and 4 bases separated the two germline ends. Germline V CDR1 and CDR2: SGHAT, FQNNGV. The CDR3 reads CASSLVGTEAFF. CDR3 in DNA: TGTGCCAGCAGCTTAGTCGGCACTGAAGCTTTCTTT.

The V gene is TRBV5-6, the J gene TRBJ2-7, with D hard to call. The CDR3 runs to 13 residues. CDR1 is SGHDT, CDR2 YYEEEE, per germline. Trimming removed 3 bases from V and 1 base from J, with 8 bases in between. CDR3 bases: TGTGCCAGCAGCTCTGACACTTCCTACGAGCAGTACTTC. Its protein is CASSSDTSYEQYF.

V usage is TRBV5-5 and J usage is TRBJ1-5, with unresolved D. Trimming pared 4 bases from V and 7 bases from J, leaving 18 bases between. CDR1 is SGHKS, CDR2 YYEKEE, per germline (reference sequence). The CDR3 contains 15 residues. CDR3 DNA sequence: TGTGCCAGCAGCCCCCGGGGAGGTGAAGGCCAGCCCCAGCATTTT. Translation: CASSPRGGEGQPQHF.

This chain uses TRBV14 with TRBJ1-4; D is possibly TRBD1 (5 bases). CDR1 is SGHDN and CDR2 is FVKESK in the germline V gene. CDR3 length: 14 amino acids. The V gene lost 4 bases and the J gene lost 0 bases, with 6 bases spanning the gap. This CDR3 is CASSRGATNEKLFF. The CDR3 DNA reads as TGTGCCAGCAGCCGGGGGGCAACTAATGAAAAACTGTTTTTT.

The CDR3 nucleotides are TGTGCCAGCCACTCCTCCTACGAGCAGTACTTC. Residues: CASHSSYEQYF. The J gene is TRBJ2-7, the V gene TRBV6-5; no clear D. The V gene's germline CDR1 is MNHEY and CDR2 SVGAGI. The ends were cut back, 8 bases at V and 0 bases at J, with 5 bases in the middle. CDR3 size: 11 residues.

The chain recombines TRBV5-1 with TRBJ2-7; possibly TRBD2 for D (6 bases). Trimming removed 7 bases from V and 4 bases from J, with 18 bases in between. The germline V gene has CDR1 SGHRS and CDR2 YFSETQ. The CDR3 spans 14 residues. The CDR3 sequence: CASRGNGSPYEQYF. The CDR3 DNA reads TGCGCCAGCCGTGGAAACGGGAGCCCGTACGAGCAGTACTTC. Full variable domain (rest looked up from reference TRBV5-1 and TRBJ2-7): KAGVTQTPRYLIKTRGQQVTLSCSPISGHRSVSWYQQTPGQGLQFLFEYFSETQRNKGNFPGRFSGRQFSNSRSEMNVSTLELGDSALYLCASRGNGSPYEQYFGPGTRLTVT.

The chain recombines TRBV7-6 with TRBJ1-4; possible D gene TRBD1, 6 bases. There are 17 residues in the CDR3. Deletions cut 0 bases from V and 0 bases from J, with 11 bases between. The germline gives CDR1 SGHVS, CDR2 FNYEAQ. CDR3 nucleotide sequence: TGTGCCAGCAGCTTAGCCCACGACAGGTCAACTAATGAAAAACTGTTTTTT. Translation: CASSLAHDRSTNEKLFF. The full variable domain, in which reference TRBV7-6 and TRBJ1-4 provide the parts outside the CDR3, is GAGVSQSPRYKVTKRGQDVALRCDPISGHVSLYWYRQALGQGPEFLTYFNYEAQQDKSGLPNDRFSAERPEGSISTLTIQRTEQRDSAMYRCASSLAHDRSTNEKLFFGSGTQLSVL.

V gene TRBV2 combines with J gene TRBJ1-6; 7 bases align to TRBD1. V lost 8 bases and J lost 13; bases outside the gene matches: 8. Germline lookup yields CDR1 SNHLY and CDR2 FYNNEI. The CDR3 covers 12 residues. Written as DNA, the CDR3 is TGTGCCAGCGGGGGGACAGACATCCCCCTCCACTTT. This sequence encodes CASGGTDIPLHF.

This chain uses TRBV11-3 with TRBJ2-7; 7 bases are a match to TRBD1. The CDR3 is 17 residues long. Germline assignment: CDR1 SGHNT and CDR2 YENEEA. V lost 1 base and J lost 2; bases outside the gene matches: 11. In DNA form, the CDR3 reads TGTGCCAGCAGCTTAGTTTGGGAGACAGGGACCCCCTACGAGCAGTACTTC. Translated, it gives CASSLVWETGTPYEQYF. The full variable domain, in which reference TRBV11-3 and TRBJ2-7 provide the parts outside the CDR3, is EAGVVQSPRYKIIEKKQPVAFWCNPISGHNTLYWYLQNLGQGPELLIRYENEEAVDDSQLPKDRFSAERLKGVDSTLKIQPAELGDSAVYLCASSLVWETGTPYEQYFGPGTRLTVT.

This sequence joins TRBV19 and TRBJ2-7; 7 bases agree with TRBD2. This CDR3 region has 14 residues. Trimming at V came to 6 bases and at J to 3 bases, leaving 8 bases not matched to a gene. Germline V gives CDR1 LNHDA, CDR2 SQIVND (reference sequence). The CDR3 protein is CASRSTSRIYEQYF. The CDR3 DNA sequence: TGTGCCAGTAGGTCGACTAGCCGAATCTACGAGCAGTACTTC.

The chain combines TRBV6-5 with TRBJ1-2, with D possibly matching TRBD1 (5 bases). V was trimmed by 4 bases and J by 7 bases, leaving 16 bases between them. There are 14 residues in the CDR3. Germline CDR1 MNHEY, CDR2 SVGAGI. The CDR3 DNA sequence: TGTGCCAGCAGTTCTCTGAGCGGGACGCCTGGCTACACCTTC. It encodes CASSSLSGTPGYTF.